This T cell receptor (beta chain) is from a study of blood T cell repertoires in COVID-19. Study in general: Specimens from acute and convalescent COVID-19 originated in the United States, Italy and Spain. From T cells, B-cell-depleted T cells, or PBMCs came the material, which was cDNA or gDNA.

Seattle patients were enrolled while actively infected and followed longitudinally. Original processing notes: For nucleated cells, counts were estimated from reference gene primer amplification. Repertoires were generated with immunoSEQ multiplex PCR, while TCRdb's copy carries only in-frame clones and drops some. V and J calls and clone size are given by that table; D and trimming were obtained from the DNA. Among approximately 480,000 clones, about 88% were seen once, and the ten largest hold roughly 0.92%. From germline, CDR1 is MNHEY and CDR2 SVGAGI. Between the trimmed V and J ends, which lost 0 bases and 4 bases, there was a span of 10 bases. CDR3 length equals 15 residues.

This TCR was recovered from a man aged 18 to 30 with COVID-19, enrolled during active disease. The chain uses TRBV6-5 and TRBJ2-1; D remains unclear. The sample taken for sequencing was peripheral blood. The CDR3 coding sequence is TGTGCCAGCAGTTACTCGACGACAAATTACAATGAGCAGTTCTTC. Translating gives CASSYSTTNYNEQFF.